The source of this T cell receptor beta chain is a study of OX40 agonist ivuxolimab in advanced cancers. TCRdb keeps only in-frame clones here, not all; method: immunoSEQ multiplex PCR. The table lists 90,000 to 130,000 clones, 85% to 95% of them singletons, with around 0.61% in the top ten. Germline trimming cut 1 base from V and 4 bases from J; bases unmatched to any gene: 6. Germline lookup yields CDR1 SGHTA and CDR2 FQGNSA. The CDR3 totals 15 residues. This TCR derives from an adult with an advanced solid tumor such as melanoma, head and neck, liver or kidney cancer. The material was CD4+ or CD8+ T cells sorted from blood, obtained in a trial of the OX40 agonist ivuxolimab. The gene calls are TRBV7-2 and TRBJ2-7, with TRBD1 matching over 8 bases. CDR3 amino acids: CASSLVGQGSYEQYF. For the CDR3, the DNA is TGTGCCAGCAGCTTAGTTGGACAGGGCTCGTACGAGCAGTACTTC.